This T cell receptor (beta chain) is drawn from a study of B cell selection in AIRE deficiency. Trimming removed 3 bases at V and 0 bases at J, with 13 bases between. Germline values: CDR1 SGHRS, CDR2 YFSETQ. CDR3 length equals 16 residues. Broader study findings: AIRE-deficient Tconv and Treg repertoires matched healthy donors in TCRBV, CDR3 length, diversity. Healthy Tconv contained about 37% of shared healthy Treg sequences; only TCRbeta sequenced. Shorter CDR3s marked shared Treg sequences, biased toward few non-templated insertions.

Repertoires were generated with immunoSEQ multiplex PCR, while TCRdb's copy carries only in-frame clones and drops some. The sample has more than 4,500 clones, around 87% seen once. The regulatory T cell sort gate was CD4+CD25hiCD127low/negative. About this clone: Its antigen is not known.

Sequencing was done on a sample of Tregs sorted from PBMCs. The chain carries TRBV5-1 and TRBJ2-1, with D maybe TRBD1 (6 bases). This TCR derives from a human donor with AIRE deficiency. The CDR3 nucleotides are TGCGCCAGCAGCTCCCAACAGGGTGGCTCCTACAATGAGCAGTTCTTC. As protein: CASSSQQGGSYNEQFF.